The present entry profiles one TCR beta chain with its context. Its antigen remains unknown. The data derive from a study of T cells in Graves' hyperthyroidism and ophthalmopathy. General study results and limits: Stable hyperthyroidism was told apart from ophthalmopathy by a model built on 13 V-J features. Appearing also in blood were most of the thyroid clonotypes expanded above 0.001.

Amplified TCR beta CDR3 regions derived from RNA transcripts. During a first-round RT-PCR of the TCR CDR3, the HTBI primer set was used. TCRdb fed the multiplex PCR reads into MiXCR, producing one record per CDR3 protein. In the table there are some 700,000 distinct CDR3 sequences, roughly 17% of which are singletons. Trimming shortened V by 5 bases and J by 3 bases, and 17 bases separated the two germline ends. The length of the CDR3 is 15 residues. CDR1 SGHTA and CDR2 FQGNSA come from the germline V gene. Clinical symptoms, serum thyroxine and TRAb, thyroid ultrasound and orbital computed tomography together formed the diagnostic basis.

This clonotype originated in a man between 45 and 60 years old with Graves' hyperthyroidism. This rearrangement joins TRBV7-2 to TRBJ2-7; D may be TRBD1 or TRBD2 (5 bases each). Material for sequencing was blood. The CDR3 spells CASSPVGAVGYEQYF. The CDR3 region has the DNA TGTGCCAGCAGCCCGGTCGGGGCCGTGGGCTACGAGCAGTACTTC.